This T cell receptor (beta chain) comes out of a study of blood T cell repertoires in COVID-19. Study-wide context: Sample material is recorded as cDNA or gDNA derived from T cells, B-cell-depleted T cells, or PBMCs.

Original processing notes: Amplification with reference gene primers provided the estimates of nucleated cell counts. Produced via immunoSEQ multiplex PCR; TCRdb's table is partial and in-frame only. The V and J calls and the clone size are those of that table, but D and trimming were determined from the DNA. The sample shows 140,000 to 150,000 clones, about four fifths of them seen only once. A single count supports this clone. Sequencing input: peripheral blood. The receptor was isolated from a man aged 65 to 85 who had recovered from COVID-19.

The CDR3 coding sequence is TGTGCCAGCAGCGCCGGGACTAGCGGTGCAGATACGCAGTATTTT. Protein product: CASSAGTSGADTQYF. The chain joins TRBV6-4 to TRBJ2-3, with 11 nucleotides matching TRBD2. The junction had 6 bases not matched to a gene; V was cut back by 6 bases and J by 4 bases. The CDR3 extends over 15 amino acids. Germline-derived CDR1 and CDR2 are MRHNA and SNTAGT.